Listed below are T cell receptor beta chains from one sample, sequenced in a study of spatial heterogeneity in lung cancer. TCRdb passed the 5' RACE reads through MiXCR, listing each CDR3 protein once. This sample has some 110,000 distinct CDR3 sequences, with 12% found just once. The sequencing used PBMCs, collected at follow-up. The source of these receptors is a male donor with early-stage non-small cell lung cancer. CDR3s include the opening cysteine and the closing phenylalanine or tryptophan. Not all rows give a size; the values are once, few, many and, for expanded clones, a class.

clone_size j_call v_call cdr3_aa
many TRBJ2-1 TRBV10-3 CAISEVSGGRFIEQFF
many TRBJ1-1 TRBV4-3 CASSQDRVGNTEAFF
. TRBJ1-6 TRBV20-1 CSASPAGSSYNSPLHF
many TRBJ2-1 TRBV27 CATAWGGRNEQFF
few TRBJ2-1 TRBV18 CASSPPILHEQFF
many TRBJ1-1 TRBV10-3 CAISESRQGEAFF
few TRBJ2-7 TRBV5-6 CASSLVSRPPRDYEQYF
few TRBJ2-3 TRBV24-1 CATSDPRGGTDTQYF
. TRBJ2-7 TRBV9 CASSVAYRGPYEQYF
. TRBJ1-2 TRBV11-2 CASSRVPGQGNYGYTF
. TRBJ1-1 TRBV20-1 CSASQTGNTEAFF
. TRBJ1-2 TRBV4-1 CASSQDPSGTHYGYTF
. TRBJ1-3 TRBV3-1 CASSQALGDSLSGNTIYF